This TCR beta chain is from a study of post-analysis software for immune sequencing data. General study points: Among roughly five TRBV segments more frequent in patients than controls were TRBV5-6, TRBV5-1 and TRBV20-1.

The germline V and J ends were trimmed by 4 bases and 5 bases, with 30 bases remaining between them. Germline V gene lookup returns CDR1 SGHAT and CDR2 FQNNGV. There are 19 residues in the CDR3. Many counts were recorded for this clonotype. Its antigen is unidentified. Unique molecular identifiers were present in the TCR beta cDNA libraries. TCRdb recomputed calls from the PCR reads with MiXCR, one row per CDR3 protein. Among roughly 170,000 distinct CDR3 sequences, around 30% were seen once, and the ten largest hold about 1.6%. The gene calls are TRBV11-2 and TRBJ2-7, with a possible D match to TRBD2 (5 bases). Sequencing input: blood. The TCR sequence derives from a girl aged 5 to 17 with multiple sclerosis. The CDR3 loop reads CASSYRRPLTSEPANEQYF. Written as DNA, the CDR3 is TGTGCCAGCAGCTACCGACGTCCACTTACTAGTGAACCTGCTAACGAGCAGTACTTC.